Listed below are T cell receptor beta chains from one sample, sequenced in a study of radiotherapy plus CTLA-4 blockade in lung cancer. The repertoire was sequenced with immunoSEQ multiplex PCR; TCRdb's copy has only in-frame clones and lacks some. Of 100,000 to 150,000 clones in the sample, around 90% were seen once. Sequenced here: peripheral blood, sampled from a patient treated with radiotherapy plus ipilimumab. These receptors originate from a human donor with non-small cell lung cancer that progressed on radiotherapy plus ipilimumab. The CDR3 runs from the conserved cysteine through the conserved F or W. D genes are given only for firm matches. Only some rows state a clone size, as once, few, many or a class for expanded clones.

TGTGCCAGCAGCTTAGAGCGGGAGCCGGTCTACGAGCAGTACTTC | CASSLEREPVYEQYF | TRBD2 | TRBJ2-7 | - | TRBV7-3
TGTGCCAGCAGCTTGGTTATGGGACAACAAGAGACCCAGTACTTC | CASSLVMGQQETQYF | - | TRBJ2-5 | - | TRBV5-6
TGTGCCAGCTCACAGGACCTAGCCCCTAACACCGGGGAGCTGTTTTTT | CASSQDLAPNTGELFF | - | TRBJ2-2 | - | TRBV18
TGTGCCAGCTCACCGCTCGGGCAGGGAGTAGGAAACACCATATATTTT | CASSPLGQGVGNTIYF | - | TRBJ1-3 | - | TRBV18
TGTGCCAGCAGGGGACAGGAAGCCTACGAGCAGTACTTC | CASRGQEAYEQYF | TRBD1 | TRBJ2-7 | - | TRBV6-5
TGTGCCAGCAGTGAATCAACGAGACCGGGTTCGGCGCCCCAGCATTTT | CASSESTRPGSAPQHF | - | TRBJ1-5 | few | TRBV25-1
TGTGCCATCAGTGGGAACAGGGCTCTTGAAGCTTTCTTT | CAISGNRALEAFF | - | TRBJ1-1 | - | TRBV10-3
TGCAGCGGCCCAGGGACAGCGGGACTAGCGCTCTTCGTCTCCTACAATGAGCAGTTCTTC | CSGPGTAGLALFVSYNEQFF | TRBD2 | TRBJ2-1 | - | TRBV29-1
TGTGCCATCGAATACTCGCGTGGGTCTCCGCCCATCTTT | CAIEYSRGSPPIF | - | TRBJ2-3 | - | TRBV10-3
TGCGCCAGCAGCTTTAGTTGGCAAGCGACTACAGATACGCAGTATTTT | CASSFSWQATTDTQYF | - | TRBJ2-3 | - | TRBV5-1
TGCAGCGCCCGGACTAGCGGGAGAATCAGACCCTACAATGAGCAGTTCTTC | CSARTSGRIRPYNEQFF | TRBD2 | TRBJ2-1 | - | TRBV29-1
TGTGCCAGCAGCTCTCGGTTGACTATTAGCACAGATACGCAGTATTTT | CASSSRLTISTDTQYF | - | TRBJ2-3 | - | TRBV2
TGTGCCAGCAGCTCTCCGGGACAGGGGAGCTCCTACAATGAGCAGTTCTTC | CASSSPGQGSSYNEQFF | TRBD1 | TRBJ2-1 | - | TRBV5-4
TGTGCCAGCAGCAGAACCGGGACCTTAATGGAGAAACTGTTTTTT | CASSRTGTLMEKLFF | - | TRBJ1-4 | - | TRBV9
TGTGCCAGCAGCCGTAACTCAGTTTCGGGCACAGATACGCAGTATTTT | CASSRNSVSGTDTQYF | - | TRBJ2-3 | - | TRBV4-2
TGCAGCGTTGAGGAAGGGGGTGGAAACACCATATATTTT | CSVEEGGGNTIYF | - | TRBJ1-3 | - | TRBV29-1
TGTGCCAGCATGGGTCTGCGGGTTTTGACTGAAGCTTTCTTT | CASMGLRVLTEAFF | - | TRBJ1-1 | - | TRBV27
TGTGCCAGCAGCCCAGGGACGGTAAACACTGAAGCTTTCTTT | CASSPGTVNTEAFF | - | TRBJ1-1 | - | TRBV9
TGTGCCAGCTCACCGACCATCGAGACCCAGTACTTC | CASSPTIETQYF | - | TRBJ2-5 | - | TRBV18
TGTGCCACCAGAGGACTAGCGGCTGGATACGAGCAGTACTTC | CATRGLAAGYEQYF | TRBD2 | TRBJ2-7 | once | TRBV6-5
TGTGCCAGCAGTGTCTTGGGGACTGAAGCTTTCTTT | CASSVLGTEAFF | - | TRBJ1-1 | - | TRBV2
TGTGCCAGTAGTACGTTAGGGACACCCCCCCCGAACACTGAAGCTTTCTTT | CASSTLGTPPPNTEAFF | - | TRBJ1-1 | - | TRBV19
TGTGCCAGCAGCCCTAGGAGGGAGACAGGATCCGACGAGCAGTACTTC | CASSPRRETGSDEQYF | - | TRBJ2-7 | - | TRBV4-2
TGTGCCAGCAGTTTATCGAACAGGGGTAACACTGAAGCTTTCTTT | CASSLSNRGNTEAFF | TRBD1 | TRBJ1-1 | - | TRBV27
TGTGCCAGTACCGTTATTCCGGGACAGGGACGAAACACCATATATTTT | CASTVIPGQGRNTIYF | TRBD1 | TRBJ1-3 | once | TRBV19
TGCGCCAGCAGCCTGTCTAGCGGGAGCACCGGGGAGCTGTTTTTT | CASSLSSGSTGELFF | TRBD2 | TRBJ2-2 | once | TRBV5-1
TGTGCCAGCAGTTACTCGAGGATTAACTATGGCTACACCTTC | CASSYSRINYGYTF | - | TRBJ1-2 | - | TRBV6-5
TGTGCCAGCAGCCTTAGCAGGGGGCAAGAGACCCAGTACTTC | CASSLSRGQETQYF | TRBD1 | TRBJ2-5 | once | TRBV5-4
TGCGCCAGCAGCCCGACTACTTTCTCAGGGGGGGTCTCCTACACCTTC | CASSPTTFSGGVSYTF | TRBD1 | TRBJ1-2 | once | TRBV4-1
TGTGCCAGCAGCTTAGACCCGCGCATCTACGAGCAGTACTTC | CASSLDPRIYEQYF | - | TRBJ2-7 | once | TRBV7-2